Presented here are 29 T cell receptor beta chains from one specimen sequenced in a study of prognosis after radiotherapy for stage I lung cancer. Genomic DNA was subjected to two-round multiplex PCR for amplification of TCR beta CDR3. During first-round PCR, primers specific to each TRBV and TRBJ gene were used. MiXCR was run by TCRdb on the multiplex PCR reads, yielding one entry per CDR3 protein. The table has tens of thousands of distinct CDR3 sequences, around two fifths seen once. The specimen comprised PBMCs, sampled before or after stereotactic body radiation therapy (not recorded which). The source of these receptors is a donor over 45 with non-small cell lung cancer.

Notes on this clonotype: A read error is the likely source, as a far larger clone sits one nucleotide away. The CDR3 sequence: CASSYSSGSLNNEAFF. As DNA, the CDR3 is TGTGCCAGCAGTTACTCGTCGGGGTCACTGAACAATGAAGCTTTCTTT. This sequence joins TRBV6-6 and TRBJ1-1; no reliable D call. The V gene's germline CDR1 is MNHNY and CDR2 SVGAGI (reference sequence). The CDR3 is 16 residues long.

This clonotype was seen repeatedly, ten times or more. This rearrangement joins TRBV4-1 to TRBJ2-4; TRBD1 might be the D (5 bases). Per the germline V gene, CDR1 is MGHRA and CDR2 is YSYEKL. The CDR3 has 16 residues. With 4 bases removed from V and 3 bases from J, the gap between germline ends came to 16 bases. CDR3 sequence reads: CASSPHAGRDKNIQYF. In DNA form, the CDR3 reads TGCGCCAGCAGCCCCCACGCAGGGCGTGACAAAAACATTCAGTACTTC.

This clonotype was counted at least ten times. V and J are TRBV18 and TRBJ1-1; the match to TRBD1 covers 9 bases. The V segment lost 3 bases and the J segment 2 bases; nucleotides outside the gene matches: 4. Germline V CDR1 and CDR2: KGHSH, LQKENI. The CDR3 is made up of 15 amino acids. In DNA form, the CDR3 reads TGTGCCAGCTCACCTCCACAGGGGGCCAACACTGAAGCTTTCTTT. Translating it yields CASSPPQGANTEAFF.

This clonotype was observed at least ten times. The chain carries TRBV30 and TRBJ1-2; TRBD1 matches at 8 bases. The junction had 8 bases not matched to a gene; V was cut back by 1 base and J by 7 bases. The germline V gene has CDR1 GTSNPN and CDR2 SVGIG (reference sequence). This CDR3 is built from 14 residues. The CDR3 sequence: CAWSARGLRFGYTF. The CDR3 DNA sequence: TGTGCCTGGAGTGCCAGGGGGCTCAGATTTGGCTACACCTTC.

This clonotype was detected ten times or more. The chain uses TRBV7-2 and TRBJ2-7; possible D gene TRBD1, 6 bases. CDR1 is SGHTA and CDR2 is FQGNSA in the germline V gene. V was cut by 2 bases and J by 9 bases, with 11 bases left in between. This CDR3 comprises 12 residues. The CDR3 coding sequence is TGTGCCAGCAGCTTACCAGGGGACGGGCAGTACTTC. Its translation is CASSLPGDGQYF.

The table lists this clonotype with many counts. The J gene is TRBJ2-3, the V gene TRBV7-2; D may match TRBD1 or TRBD2 (6 bases each). Trimming shortened V by 3 bases and J by 5 bases, and 12 bases separated the two germline ends. The CDR3 has 14 amino acids. The germline V gene has CDR1 SGHTA and CDR2 FQGNSA. The CDR3 loop reads CASSLRGVEDTQYF. DNA for the CDR3: TGTGCCAGCAGCTTGAGGGGGGTTGAAGATACGCAGTATTTT.

For this clonotype: This likely came from a read error, as a far larger clone is one base away. This chain connects TRBV6-1 to TRBJ2-1; 7 bases are shared with TRBD1. Germline loops: CDR1 MNHNS, CDR2 SASEGT. The CDR3 spans 13 residues. CDR3 nucleotides: TGTGCCAGCAGTGTGGGGACAGACTACGAGCATTACTTC. Residues: CASSVGTDYEHYF.

With regard to this clonotype: A far larger clone is just one base off, so this is likely a read error. This rearrangement joins TRBV6-4 to TRBJ2-5, with D perhaps matching TRBD2 (6 bases). Germline CDR1 reads MRHNA; CDR2 reads SNTAGT. The CDR3 totals 13 residues. The CDR3 loop is CASSYSQGGTQYF. The DNA of the CDR3 is TGTGCCAGCAGTTACTCGCAGGGAGGGACCCAGTACTTC.

This clonotype was recorded at least ten times. The J gene is TRBJ2-1, the V gene TRBV11-1; 10 nucleotides agree with TRBD1. The length of the CDR3 is 16 residues. Germline-derived CDR1 and CDR2 are SGHAT and FQDESV (reference sequence). The junction had 8 bases not matched to a gene; V was cut back by 4 bases and J by 5 bases. Here the CDR3 reads CASSSAAGTGDNEQFF. The CDR3 DNA sequence: TGTGCCAGCAGCTCGGCGGCGGGGACAGGGGACAATGAGCAGTTCTTC.

As regards this clonotype: A read error likely explains this, since a far larger clone differs by one base. This sequence joins TRBV7-3 and TRBJ2-2; D is unclear. The CDR3 runs to 12 residues. From germline, CDR1 is SGHTA and CDR2 FQGTGA. Trimming left V 5 bases short and J 4 bases short, with 5 bases between. CDR3 bases: TGTGCCAGCAGCACTATCACCGGGGAGCTGTTTTTT. It encodes CASSTITGELFF.

This clonotype occurred many times. The chain uses TRBV7-2 and TRBJ1-1, with 7 bases fitting TRBD1. The CDR3 is 14 amino acids. Germline-derived CDR1 and CDR2 are SGHTA and FQGNSA. V lost 6 bases and J lost 4; bases outside the gene matches: 8. CDR3 loop: CASSPTGFGTEAFF. The CDR3 region has the DNA TGTGCCAGCAGTCCGACAGGGTTCGGCACTGAAGCTTTCTTT.

This clonotype was seen at least ten times. The chain links TRBV5-6 to TRBJ2-6; 9 bases align to TRBD1. The trim removed 5 bases at V and 1 base at J, leaving 7 bases unmatched. Germline CDR1 SGHDT, CDR2 YYEEEE. This CDR3 is 17 amino acids long. CDR3 residues: CASRRGQGLSGANVLTF. The CDR3 DNA is TGTGCCAGCAGAAGGGGACAGGGATTGTCTGGGGCCAACGTCCTGACTTTC.

A few counts support this clonotype. The V call is TRBV7-2, the J call TRBJ2-5; no definite D call. With 6 bases removed from V and 5 bases from J, the gap between germline ends came to 13 bases. This CDR3 comprises 13 residues. In germline, CDR1 is SGHTA, CDR2 FQGNSA. CDR3 in amino acids: CASSSQIGETQYF. The CDR3 bases are TGTGCCAGCAGTTCCCAGATAGGGGAGACCCAGTACTTC.

The chain recombines TRBV20-1 with TRBJ1-2; 12 bases align to TRBD1. The V and J ends lost 1 base and 7 bases, in that order; junction bases with no gene match: 7. Germline CDR1 reads DFQATT; CDR2 reads SNEGSKA (reference sequence). The CDR3 is 15 residues long. This CDR3 reads CSARAGQGAVIGYTF. The CDR3 nucleotides are TGCAGTGCTAGAGCGGGACAGGGGGCCGTTATTGGCTACACCTTC.

This chain links TRBV7-6 with TRBJ1-5; the D is unclear. Germline V gives CDR1 SGHVS, CDR2 FNYEAQ. Trimming pared 2 bases from V and 2 bases from J, leaving 13 bases between. This CDR3 comprises 16 residues. CDR3 DNA sequence: TGTGCCAGCAGCTTATCTCCAGGAGTGGGCAATCAGCCCCAGCATTTT. Its protein is CASSLSPGVGNQPQHF.

The chain recombines TRBV11-3 with TRBJ1-1; unclear D gene. The germline CDR1 and CDR2 sequences are SGHNT and YENEEA. The germline V and J ends were trimmed by 5 bases and 3 bases, with 10 bases remaining between them. This CDR3 has 13 residues. This CDR3 reads CASSLHGDTEAFF. The CDR3, as DNA: TGTGCCAGCAGCCTACATGGGGACACTGAAGCTTTCTTT.

V is TRBV5-1 and J is TRBJ2-2; possibly TRBD1 for D (6 bases). The germline V gene has CDR1 SGHRS and CDR2 YFSETQ. V shed 1 base and J shed 5 bases, with 15 bases lying between them. The CDR3 extends over 16 amino acids. DNA of the CDR3: TGCGCCAGCAGCTTGATTGCAGGGGACCCAACCGGGGAGCTGTTTTTT. It specifies CASSLIAGDPTGELFF.

This clonotype was found many times. The chain has TRBV28 and TRBJ1-6, with TRBD1 as a possible D gene (6 bases). Germline V gene data show CDR1 as MDHEN and CDR2 as SYDVKM. V lost 6 bases and J lost 4, with 19 bases in between. The CDR3 covers 17 residues. The CDR3 DNA reads as TGTGCCAGCAGCCGTACTACCGGGACACTTTATAATTCACCCCTCCACTTT. It is translated as CASSRTTGTLYNSPLHF.

This clonotype was detected ten times or more. The gene calls are TRBV7-2 and TRBJ2-7, with 8 bases identical to TRBD2. V gave up 1 base and J gave up 2 bases; unmatched junction bases: 7. The V gene's germline CDR1 is SGHTA and CDR2 FQGNSA. CDR3 size: 16 residues. CDR3 region: CASSLGEAGAPYEQYF. The CDR3 coding sequence is TGTGCCAGCAGCTTAGGAGAAGCGGGAGCACCCTACGAGCAGTACTTC.

This clonotype came up many times. The V call is TRBV2, the J call TRBJ1-2; D not resolved. This CDR3 has 13 residues. Looked up from germline, CDR1 is SNHLY and CDR2 is FYNNEI. The V and J ends lost 2 bases and 5 bases respectively, with 9 bases between them. Written as DNA, the CDR3 is TGTGCCAGCAGTGAAAGGCAGGTTTATGGCTACACCTTC. Protein sequence: CASSERQVYGYTF.

The chain uses TRBV5-4 and TRBJ2-7; D uncertain. CDR3 length equals 15 residues. V was clipped by 2 bases and J by 2 bases, with 14 bases between them. Germline CDR1 reads SGHNT; CDR2 reads YYREEE (reference sequence). CDR3: CASSLAGPGAYEQYF. The DNA for the CDR3 is TGTGCCAGCAGCTTAGCTGGCCCAGGAGCCTACGAGCAGTACTTC.

With respect to this clonotype: Since a far larger clone is one base different, this is likely a read error. The chain employs TRBV6-2 or TRBV6-3 and TRBJ1-1; unclear D gene. V shed 7 bases and J shed 2 bases, with 14 bases lying between them. The CDR3 covers 14 residues. Germline V CDR1 and CDR2: MNHEY, SVGEGT. This CDR3 reads CASIPEAANTEAFF. As DNA, the CDR3 is TGTGCCAGCATCCCAGAGGCGGCCAACACTGAAGCTTTCTTT.

Judged by abundance, this clonotype is medium-sized. This sequence joins TRBV24-1 and TRBJ2-1; TRBD1 is a possible D gene (6 bases). The CDR3 is 13 residues long. Germline CDR1 and CDR2: KGHDR and SFDVKD. Trimming took 5 bases from V and 10 from J, leaving 14 bases between them. CDR3 nucleotide sequence: TGTGCCACCAGTGCTTATTCAGGGGCGGAGCAGTTCTTC. Residues: CATSAYSGAEQFF.

This clonotype showed up many times. This rearrangement joins TRBV6-1 to TRBJ2-3; D unresolved. The CDR3 length is 13 residues. V dropped 7 bases and J dropped 0 bases, with 8 bases sitting between them. Germline lookup yields CDR1 MNHNS and CDR2 SASEGT. CDR3 protein: CASNGASTDTQYF. The CDR3 nucleotides are TGTGCCAGCAACGGAGCTAGCACAGATACGCAGTATTTT.

There are a few counts of this clonotype. With a far larger clone one base away, a read error is the likely cause. The chain employs TRBV6-2 or TRBV6-3 and TRBJ1-5; 8 bases align to TRBD1. Trimming cost V 5 bases and J 6 bases; bases outside gene matches: 18. The CDR3 contains 18 residues. Germline V gene data show CDR1 as MNHEY and CDR2 as SVGEGT. This CDR3 is CASSELKGTGQGGQPQHF. The CDR3 nucleotides read TGTGCCAGCAGTGAGCTTAAAGGGACCGGACAGGGAGGTCAGCCCCAGCATTTT.

In the case of this clonotype: Being one base from a much bigger clone, this may be a read error. The chain links TRBV2 to TRBJ2-5, with no clear D. Germline V gives CDR1 SNHLY, CDR2 FYNNEI. This CDR3 has 16 amino acids. DNA of the CDR3: TGTGCCAGCAGTGAAGCGCTAGTTGGTCAGCAAGAGACCAAGTACTTC. Protein sequence: CASSEALVGQQETKYF.

Many counts were recorded for this clonotype. The J gene is TRBJ2-1, the V gene TRBV11-1; 12 bases are a match to TRBD2. V lost 5 bases to trimming and J lost 0 bases; unmatched junction nucleotides: 11. From germline, CDR1 is SGHAT and CDR2 FQDESV (reference sequence). This CDR3 is 19 amino acids long. The CDR3 loop is CASSQGGTSGQSSYNEQFF. As DNA, the CDR3 is TGTGCCAGCAGCCAAGGTGGGACTAGCGGGCAGAGCTCCTACAATGAGCAGTTCTTC.

This clonotype was counted a few times. A far larger clone is only one base removed, so a read error is likely. This chain uses TRBV6-1 with TRBJ2-3; D might be TRBD2 (5 bases). Trimming stripped 5 bases from V and 3 bases from J, with 6 bases between. Germline V gene data show CDR1 as MNHNS and CDR2 as SASEGT. The CDR3 runs to 12 residues. CDR3 residues: CASSRETDTQYF. CDR3 bases: TGTGCCAGCAGTCGGGAAACAGATACGCAGTATTTT.

CDR3 DNA: TGTGCCAGCAGCTCCGGACTAGTGTTTGCGGGAAACGAGCAGTACTTC. Translation: CASSSGLVFAGNEQYF. The chain uses TRBV11-1 and TRBJ2-7; 7 bases are a match to TRBD2. Germline values: CDR1 SGHAT, CDR2 FQDESV (reference sequence). J lost 5 bases, V lost 4 bases, and 14 bases had no gene match. CDR3 length equals 16 residues.